This T cell receptor beta chain was sequenced in a study of T cell repertoires in cytomegalovirus infection (dated by TCRdb to between 2018 and 2020). Concerning the study at large: Donor HLA type was relevant to the analysis, because carriage of CMV infection together with the matching HLA type was indicated by public TCR beta signatures. Beyond this particular receptor, the publication reports: Carriers of CMV infection plus the relevant HLA type were discriminated by the cumulative frequency of public TCR beta family members in the study cohort and in an independent approximately 350-donor cohort. The ex vivo response was dominated by HLA-C-restricted CMV-specific TCR beta clonotypes, which also provided the single most frequent clonotype in two of eight donors.

For this chain, trimming is 3 bases at the V end and 6 bases at the J end, and the number of junction bases without a gene match is 6. Including cysteine and phenylalanine, the CDR3 has 15 amino acids. Only CDR3 DNA is held: 45 bases, read in frame from base 1. Looking up the germline V gene yields CDR1 MNHNS and CDR2 SASEGT. This sample was sequenced with an Illumina HiSeq 1500. The raw public reads went through TCRdb reprocessing: fastp at Q25, MiXCR clone calling, in-frame beta chains kept. Records with the same CDR3 protein are collapsed into one entry carrying the most frequent genes and DNA. For this sample the table gives around 530,000 distinct CDR3 sequences, of which about 30% were detected only once. Less than 15% of the sample goes to the ten largest clones. This clonotype was detected ten times or more. What this receptor recognizes is not known. No clone much larger than this one lies a single base away; base qualities are absent.

This receptor was obtained from a human donor in good health (CMV status not recorded). Some clones in this sample may be carry-over from other donors' samples. The chain couples TRBV6-1 to TRBJ2-1, and TRBD2 aligns with 9 junction nucleotides. What was sequenced was PBMCs. In nucleotide form, the sequence is TGTGCCAGCAGTGATTCGGGACTAGCCTCCAATGAGCAGTTCTTC. Translated, this is CASSDSGLASNEQFF.